Reported below is one TCR beta chain. Generated by immunoSEQ multiplex PCR, the TCRdb table keeps only in-frame clones and is missing some. Counted here are more than 95,000 clones, over 85% occurring once; the ten biggest clones make up approximately 7.6%. This record comes from a study of control samples from healthy donors and cancer patients. The CDR3 is made up of 13 amino acids. Germline-derived CDR1 and CDR2 are SGHTA and FQGNSA. V lost 5 bases and J lost 12; bases outside the gene matches: 7. The sequenced material came from blood. This clonotype was sampled from a man between 18 and 35 years old in good health. The chain has TRBV7-2 and TRBJ1-6; 7 positions match TRBD1. The DNA of the CDR3 is TGTGCCAGCAGCACGCGGACAGGTCAACCCCTCCACTTT. Encoded protein: CASSTRTGQPLHF.